The text below deals with one TCR beta chain. Its matching antigen is unknown. Germline V gene lookup returns CDR1 SGHNT and CDR2 YENEEA. The V and J ends lost 5 bases and 5 bases, in that order; junction bases with no gene match: 8. The CDR3 runs 15 residues. The sample originates from a study of cytomegalovirus exposure and HLA in healthy donors. On the study more broadly: The 120 validation repertoires were produced on the same platform as the roughly 670 repertoires of the first cohort. This was reported in a later analysis. Overall study findings and caveats: Investigators reported fewer than 200 TCR beta chains as tied to cytomegalovirus.

The method was immunoSEQ multiplex PCR; TCRdb's version includes in-frame clones alone and lacks a portion of them. The sample lists some 330,000 clones, 86% occurring once. Donors came from a validation cohort of 95 to 150 subjects, distinct from the first 666-subject cohort. The receptor was isolated from a woman aged 18 to 35 in good health and CMV-seronegative. This chain links TRBV11-3 with TRBJ2-1; 8 bases map to TRBD1. Specimen: PBMCs. CDR3: CASSPGQGGNNEQFF. The CDR3 DNA sequence: TGTGCCAGCAGCCCTGGACAGGGTGGAAACAATGAGCAGTTCTTC.